The 17 T cell receptor beta chains below all came from one sample that was sequenced in a study of blood T cells in healthy people across ages. With a J-beta primer mix and a sample-barcoded 5' primer, a second PCR ran about 7 to 11 cycles. One entry per CDR3 protein, called by TCRdb with MiXCR from the 5' RACE reads. The table records about 540,000 distinct CDR3 sequences, 24% of them present only once. The same specimen was also included in a second study, on T cells of mothers and their children.

What was sequenced was blood. All receptors derive from a boy between 10 and 17 years old in good health.

Only a few counts were recorded for this clonotype. The J gene is TRBJ2-1, the V gene TRBV11-2, with 9 bases fitting TRBD2. CDR1 is SGHAT and CDR2 is FQNNGV in the germline V gene. The CDR3 runs 16 residues. After removal of 1 base from V and 4 bases from J, the junction contained 5 bases not matched to a gene. The CDR3 spells CASSLGAGGAYNEQFF. The CDR3 DNA sequence: TGTGCCAGCAGCTTAGGCGCGGGAGGGGCTTACAATGAGCAGTTCTTC.

J is TRBJ2-3 and V is TRBV12-3 or TRBV12-4; D may be TRBD1 (5 bases). Trimming cost V 3 bases and J 2 bases, with 15 bases left between them. The CDR3 runs 16 residues. The CDR3, as DNA: TGTGCCAGCAGTTTTCAAGGGGTAGTATCCACAGATACGCAGTATTTT. Translation gives CASSFQGVVSTDTQYF.

The rearrangement uses TRBV7-2 and TRBJ2-7; D is possibly TRBD2 (5 bases). Trimming removed 4 bases at V and 7 bases at J, with 8 bases between. The CDR3 is made up of 11 amino acids. Germline lookup yields CDR1 SGHTA and CDR2 FQGNSA. CDR3 coding DNA: TGTGCCAGCAGCTCCTCGGGGGAGCAGTACTTC. Protein product: CASSSSGEQYF. Full variable domain (missing parts from reference TRBV7-2 and TRBJ2-7): GAGVSQSPSNKVTEKGKDVELRCDPISGHTALYWYRQSLGQGLEFLIYFQGNSAPDKSGLPSDRFSAERTGGSVSTLTIQRTQQEDSAVYLCASSSSGEQYFGPGTRLTVT.

The V call is TRBV9, the J call TRBJ1-4; D is uncertain. V lost 4 bases and J lost 5, with 15 bases in between. This CDR3 region has 15 residues. Germline values: CDR1 SGDLS, CDR2 YYNGEE. This CDR3 is CASSPTPTPNEKLFF. CDR3 nucleotides: TGTGCCAGCAGCCCAACGCCCACCCCCAATGAAAAACTGTTTTTT. The full variable domain, rest sourced from reference TRBV9 and TRBJ1-4, is DSGVTQTPKHLITATGQRVTLRCSPRSGDLSVYWYQQSLDQGLQFLIQYYNGEERAKGNILERFSAQQFPDLHSELNLSSLELGDSALYFCASSPTPTPNEKLFFGSGTQLSVL.

The chain joins TRBV12-3 or TRBV12-4 to TRBJ1-1; D perhaps matches TRBD1 (5 bases). The V end was cut by 11 bases, the J end by 4 bases, with 17 bases between. This CDR3 is 13 amino acids long. In nucleotides, the CDR3 is TGTGCCGCCGCGGGGGATTCGGGCACTGAAGCTTTCTTT. This sequence encodes CAAAGDSGTEAFF.

This chain links TRBV5-1 with TRBJ1-1, with 11 bases lining up with TRBD1. Trimming cost V 3 bases and J 8 bases; bases outside gene matches: 9. The germline V gene encodes CDR1 SGHRS and CDR2 YFSETQ. The CDR3 has 15 residues. The CDR3 here is CASSSGGGQGEEAFF. CDR3 DNA sequence: TGCGCCAGCAGCTCCGGGGGGGGACAGGGGGAGGAAGCTTTCTTT.

This clonotype was found a few times. The genes are TRBV4-1 and TRBJ2-7, with a tentative D call TRBD1 (6 bases). Trimming took 0 bases from V and 1 from J, leaving 13 bases between them. The CDR3 consists of 16 residues. Per germline, CDR1 MGHRA and CDR2 YSYEKL. CDR3 nucleotides: TGCGCCAGCAGCCAAGATCGAATGGACAGTTCCTACGAGCAGTACTTC. Its protein is CASSQDRMDSSYEQYF.

V usage is TRBV20-1 and J usage is TRBJ2-1; weak D call: TRBD2 (6 bases). The CDR3 loop spans 16 amino acids. Per germline, CDR1 DFQATT and CDR2 SNEGSKA (reference sequence). The CDR3 DNA reads TGCAGCCCACGGGAGCGGTGGATTTTGCGCGACAATGAGCAGTTCTTC. This sequence encodes CSPRERWILRDNEQFF.

There are a few counts of this clonotype. The CDR3 DNA reads as TGCGCCAGCAGCCAAGAAGGATCCGGGACTCCAACCTCCTACGAGCAGTACTTC. As protein: CASSQEGSGTPTSYEQYF. This chain uses TRBV4-3 with TRBJ2-7; weak D call: TRBD2 (6 bases). The germline V gene encodes CDR1 LGHNA and CDR2 YSLEER. V was shortened by 0 bases and J by 0 bases, with 18 bases between the two germline ends. There are 18 residues in the CDR3.

This chain connects TRBV28 to TRBJ2-7; a possible D gene is TRBD1 (6 bases). There are 14 residues in the CDR3. Germline V lookup: CDR1 MDHEN, CDR2 SYDVKM. The CDR3 sequence is CDLRWDKSSYEQYF. The CDR3 DNA reads TGTGATCTACGGTGGGACAAAAGTTCCTACGAGCAGTACTTC.

The chain carries TRBV4-1 and TRBJ1-4, with 7 bases fitting TRBD1. CDR3 length equals 18 residues. Per germline, CDR1 MGHRA and CDR2 YSYEKL. V shed 1 base and J 14 bases; nucleotides not matched to a gene: 22. The CDR3, as DNA: TGCGCCAGCAGCCAAGGGGATGGTAGAGGGGGCGTAAGGTGGAAGCTGTTTTTT. Protein: CASSQGDGRGGVRWKLFF.

Only a few counts were recorded for this clonotype. The rearrangement links TRBV29-1 to TRBJ2-3; a possible D gene is TRBD1 (6 bases). The CDR3 totals 12 residues. Germline loops: CDR1 SQVTM, CDR2 ANQGSEA. V lost 6 bases, J lost 14 bases, and 21 bases lay in between. This CDR3 is CSVERPGQNLYF. DNA of the CDR3: TGCAGCGTAGAAAGACCGGGACAAAACCTGTATTTT.

This chain connects TRBV6-2 or TRBV6-3 to TRBJ1-1; D unresolved. The V and J ends lost 4 bases and 4 bases respectively, with 10 bases between them. The CDR3 is 13 residues long. Looked up from germline, CDR1 is MNHEY and CDR2 is SVGEGT. For the CDR3, the DNA is TGTGCCAGCAGTTCCTTCGGGCTCACTGAAGCTTTCTTT. Its translation is CASSSFGLTEAFF.

The chain joins TRBV29-1 to TRBJ1-2, with D hard to call. Germline V gene sequence: CDR1 SQVTM, CDR2 ANQGSEA. The V end lost 0 bases, the J end lost 4 bases, and 12 bases lay between the germline ends. CDR3 length: 14 amino acids. CDR3 coding DNA: TGCAGCGTTGAAGAGTGGGAACTCCCCTATGGCTACACCTTC. Translating gives CSVEEWELPYGYTF. The full variable domain, completed using reference TRBV29-1 and TRBJ1-2, is SAVISQKPSRDICQRGTSLTIQCQVDSQVTMMFWYRQQPGQSLTLIATANQGSEATYESGFVIDKFPISRPNLTFSTLTVSNMSPEDSSIYLCSVEEWELPYGYTFGSGTRLTVV.

The chain recombines TRBV20-1 with TRBJ2-7; the match to TRBD2 covers 7 bases. Germline lookup yields CDR1 DFQATT and CDR2 SNEGSKA (reference sequence). The V segment lost 4 bases and the J segment 0 bases; nucleotides outside the gene matches: 9. This CDR3 is built from 15 residues. Here the CDR3 reads CSATLASGPSYEQYF. The CDR3, as DNA: TGCAGTGCTACCCTCGCTAGCGGTCCCTCCTACGAGCAGTACTTC.

This clonotype was seen only a few times. The V gene is TRBV30, the J gene TRBJ2-1; perhaps TRBD2 as D (5 bases). The V gene lost 3 bases and the J gene lost 5 bases, with 20 bases spanning the gap. The CDR3 has 16 residues. Germline assignment: CDR1 GTSNPN and CDR2 SVGIG (reference sequence). The CDR3 region is CAWRVWRARSDNEQFF. The CDR3 DNA reads TGTGCCTGGAGGGTTTGGCGGGCCCGGTCGGACAATGAGCAGTTCTTC.

The sample holds a few counts of this clonotype. The J gene is TRBJ1-1, the V gene TRBV6-5, with no clear D. The CDR3 is 14 residues long. CDR1 MNHEY and CDR2 SVGAGI come from the germline V gene. Trimming took 0 bases from V and 5 from J, leaving 10 bases between them. This chain's CDR3 is CASSYSYTRTEAFF. DNA of the CDR3: TGTGCCAGCAGTTACTCGTACACCCGGACTGAAGCTTTCTTT.